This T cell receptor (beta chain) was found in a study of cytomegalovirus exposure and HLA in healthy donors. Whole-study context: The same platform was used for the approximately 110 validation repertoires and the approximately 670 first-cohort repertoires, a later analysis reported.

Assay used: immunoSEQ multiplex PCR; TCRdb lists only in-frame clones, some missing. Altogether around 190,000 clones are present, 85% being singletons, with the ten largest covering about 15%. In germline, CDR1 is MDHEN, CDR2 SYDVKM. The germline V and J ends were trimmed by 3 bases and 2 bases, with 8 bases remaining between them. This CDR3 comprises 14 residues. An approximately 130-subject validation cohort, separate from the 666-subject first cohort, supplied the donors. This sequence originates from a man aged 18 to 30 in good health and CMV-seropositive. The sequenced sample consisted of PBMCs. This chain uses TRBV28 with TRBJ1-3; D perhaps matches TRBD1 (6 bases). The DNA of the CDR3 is TGTGCCAGCAGTTTTCCAGGGGCTGGAAACACCATATATTTT. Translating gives CASSFPGAGNTIYF.